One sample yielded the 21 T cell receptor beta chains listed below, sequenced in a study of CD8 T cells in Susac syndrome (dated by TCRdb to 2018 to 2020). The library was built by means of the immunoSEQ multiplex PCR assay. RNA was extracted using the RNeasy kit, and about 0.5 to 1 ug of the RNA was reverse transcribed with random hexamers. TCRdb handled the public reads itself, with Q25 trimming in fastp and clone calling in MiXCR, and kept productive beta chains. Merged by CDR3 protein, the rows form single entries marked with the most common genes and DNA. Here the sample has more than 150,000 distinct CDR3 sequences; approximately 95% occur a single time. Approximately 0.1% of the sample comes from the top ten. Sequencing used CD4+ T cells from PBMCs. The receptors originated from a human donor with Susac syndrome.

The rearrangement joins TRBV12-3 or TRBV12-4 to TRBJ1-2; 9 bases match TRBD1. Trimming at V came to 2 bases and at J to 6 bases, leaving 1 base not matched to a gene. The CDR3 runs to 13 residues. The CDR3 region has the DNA TGTGCCAGCAGTTTAAGGACAGGGGATGGCTACACCTTC. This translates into CASSLRTGDGYTF.

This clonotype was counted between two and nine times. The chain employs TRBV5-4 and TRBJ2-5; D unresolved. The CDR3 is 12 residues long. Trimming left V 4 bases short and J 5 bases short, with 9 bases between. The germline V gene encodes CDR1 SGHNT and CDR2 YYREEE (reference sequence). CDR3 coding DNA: TGTGCCAGCAGCCTGGTAGAGGAGACCCAGTACTTC. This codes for CASSLVEETQYF.

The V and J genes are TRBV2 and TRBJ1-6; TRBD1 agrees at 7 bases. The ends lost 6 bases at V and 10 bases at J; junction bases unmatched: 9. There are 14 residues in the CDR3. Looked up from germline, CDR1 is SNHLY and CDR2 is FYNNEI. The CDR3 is CASRFDRALSPLHF. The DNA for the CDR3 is TGTGCCAGCAGGTTTGACAGGGCGCTGTCACCCCTCCACTTT.

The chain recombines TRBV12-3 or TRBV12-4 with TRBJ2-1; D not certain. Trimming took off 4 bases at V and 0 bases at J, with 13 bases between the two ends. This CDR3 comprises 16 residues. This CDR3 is CASSSTTVSSYNEQFF. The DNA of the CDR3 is TGTGCCAGCAGTTCGACCACAGTAAGCTCCTACAATGAGCAGTTCTTC.

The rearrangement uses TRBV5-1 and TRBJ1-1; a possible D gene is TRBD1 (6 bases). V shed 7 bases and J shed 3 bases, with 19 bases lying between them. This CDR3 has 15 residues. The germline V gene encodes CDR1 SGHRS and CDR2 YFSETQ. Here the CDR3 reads CASRWVGEGDTEAFF. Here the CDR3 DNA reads TGCGCCAGCCGCTGGGTCGGGGAGGGGGACACTGAAGCTTTCTTT.

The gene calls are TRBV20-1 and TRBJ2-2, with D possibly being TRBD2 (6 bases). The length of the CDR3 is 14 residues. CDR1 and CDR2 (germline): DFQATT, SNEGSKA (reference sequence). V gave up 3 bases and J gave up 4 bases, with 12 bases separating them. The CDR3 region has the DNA TGCAGTGCTAGTCTCGCGGGGCTCACCGGGGAGCTGTTTTTT. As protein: CSASLAGLTGELFF.

This CDR3 reads CASSKDSVKNIQYF. CDR3 sequence (DNA): TGTGCCAGCAGTAAGGACAGCGTCAAAAACATTCAGTACTTC. This chain uses TRBV6-2 or TRBV6-3 with TRBJ2-4, with D perhaps TRBD1 (6 bases). V was trimmed by 5 bases and J by 3 bases, leaving 11 bases between them. Germline V gene sequence: CDR1 MNHEY, CDR2 SVGEGT. CDR3 length: 14 residues.

Written as DNA, the CDR3 is TGTGCCAGCAGCCGTCCCGGGACTAGCGCGATCAATGAGCAGTTCTTC. This gives the protein CASSRPGTSAINEQFF. The chain links TRBV5-4 to TRBJ2-1, with 10 positions matching TRBD2. Trimming removed 4 bases from V and 6 bases from J; junction bases left unmatched: 10. The germline V gene encodes CDR1 SGHNT and CDR2 YYREEE (reference sequence). The CDR3 spans 16 residues.

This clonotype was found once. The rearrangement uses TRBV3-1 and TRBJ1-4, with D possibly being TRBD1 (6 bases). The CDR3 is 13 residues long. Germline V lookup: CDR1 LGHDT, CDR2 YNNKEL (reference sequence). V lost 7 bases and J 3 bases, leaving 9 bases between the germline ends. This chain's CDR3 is CASTGESNEKLFF. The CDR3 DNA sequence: TGTGCCAGCACAGGGGAGTCTAATGAAAAACTGTTTTTT. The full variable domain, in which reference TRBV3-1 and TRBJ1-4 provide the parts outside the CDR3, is DTAVSQTPKYLVTQMGNDKSIKCEQNLGHDTMYWYKQDSKKFLKIMFSYNNKELIINETVPNRFSPKSPDKAHLNLHINSLELGDSAVYFCASTGESNEKLFFGSGTQLSVL.

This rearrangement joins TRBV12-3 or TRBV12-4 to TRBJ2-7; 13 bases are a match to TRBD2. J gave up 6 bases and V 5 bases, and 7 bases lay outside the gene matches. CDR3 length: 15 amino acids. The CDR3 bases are TGTGCCAGCAGTGTAACTAGCGGGGGGGCCATCGAGCAGTACTTC. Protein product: CASSVTSGGAIEQYF.

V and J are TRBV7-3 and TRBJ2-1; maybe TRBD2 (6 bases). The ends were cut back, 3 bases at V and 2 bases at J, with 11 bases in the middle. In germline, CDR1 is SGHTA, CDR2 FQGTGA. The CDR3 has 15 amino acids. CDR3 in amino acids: CASSFVGGPYNEQFF. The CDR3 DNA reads TGTGCCAGCAGCTTCGTGGGGGGTCCCTACAATGAGCAGTTCTTC.

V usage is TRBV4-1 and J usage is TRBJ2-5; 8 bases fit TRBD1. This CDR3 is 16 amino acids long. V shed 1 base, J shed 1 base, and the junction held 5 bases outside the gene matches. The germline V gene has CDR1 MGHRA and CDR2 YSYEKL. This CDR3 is CASSQGSTGGQETQYF. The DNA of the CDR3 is TGCGCCAGCAGCCAAGGGTCCACAGGGGGCCAAGAGACCCAGTACTTC.

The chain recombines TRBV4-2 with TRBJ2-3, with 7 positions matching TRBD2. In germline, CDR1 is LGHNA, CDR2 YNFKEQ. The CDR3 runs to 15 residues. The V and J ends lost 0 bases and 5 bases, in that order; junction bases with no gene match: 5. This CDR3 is CASSQDRLAEDTQYF. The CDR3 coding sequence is TGTGCCAGCAGCCAAGATAGGCTAGCGGAAGATACGCAGTATTTT.

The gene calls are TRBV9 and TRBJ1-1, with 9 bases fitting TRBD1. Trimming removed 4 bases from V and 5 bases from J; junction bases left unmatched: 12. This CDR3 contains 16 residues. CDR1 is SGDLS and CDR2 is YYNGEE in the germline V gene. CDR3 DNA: TGTGCCAGCAGCCCAGGACAGGGGTCACTACTGACTGAAGCTTTCTTT. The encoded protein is CASSPGQGSLLTEAFF.

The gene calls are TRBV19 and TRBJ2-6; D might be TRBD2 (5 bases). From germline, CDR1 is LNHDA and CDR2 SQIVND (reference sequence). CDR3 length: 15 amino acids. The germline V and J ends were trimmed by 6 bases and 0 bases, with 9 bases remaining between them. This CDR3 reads CASRKLVSGANVLTF. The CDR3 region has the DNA TGTGCCAGTAGGAAACTAGTCTCTGGGGCCAACGTCCTGACTTTC.

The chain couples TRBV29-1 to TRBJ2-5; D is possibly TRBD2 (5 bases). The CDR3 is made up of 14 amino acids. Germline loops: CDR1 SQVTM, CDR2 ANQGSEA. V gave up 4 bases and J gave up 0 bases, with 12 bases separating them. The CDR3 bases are TGCAGCGTTGCAGCCTCGGGGTACCAAGAGACCCAGTACTTC. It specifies CSVAASGYQETQYF.

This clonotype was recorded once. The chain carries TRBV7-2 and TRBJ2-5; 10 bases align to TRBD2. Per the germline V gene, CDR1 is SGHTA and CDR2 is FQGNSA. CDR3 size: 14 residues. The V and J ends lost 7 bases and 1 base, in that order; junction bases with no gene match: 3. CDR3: CASKERGGQETQYF. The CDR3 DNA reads TGTGCCAGCAAGGAGCGGGGGGGCCAAGAGACCCAGTACTTC. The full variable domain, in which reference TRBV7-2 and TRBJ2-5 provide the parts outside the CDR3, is GAGVSQSPSNKVTEKGKDVELRCDPISGHTALYWYRQSLGQGLEFLIYFQGNSAPDKSGLPSDRFSAERTGGSVSTLTIQRTQQEDSAVYLCASKERGGQETQYFGPGTRLLVL.

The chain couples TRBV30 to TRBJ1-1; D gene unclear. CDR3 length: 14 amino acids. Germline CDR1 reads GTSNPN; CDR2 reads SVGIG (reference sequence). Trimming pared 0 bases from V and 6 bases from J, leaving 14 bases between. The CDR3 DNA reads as TGTGCCTGGAGTGTAAATGGCCCTGGCCCTGAAGCTTTCTTT. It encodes CAWSVNGPGPEAFF.

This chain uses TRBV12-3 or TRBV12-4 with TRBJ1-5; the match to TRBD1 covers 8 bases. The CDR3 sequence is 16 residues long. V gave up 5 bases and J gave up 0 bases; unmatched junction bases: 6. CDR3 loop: CASSGQGANSNQPQHF. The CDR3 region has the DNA TGTGCCAGCAGTGGGCAGGGGGCGAATAGCAATCAGCCCCAGCATTTT.

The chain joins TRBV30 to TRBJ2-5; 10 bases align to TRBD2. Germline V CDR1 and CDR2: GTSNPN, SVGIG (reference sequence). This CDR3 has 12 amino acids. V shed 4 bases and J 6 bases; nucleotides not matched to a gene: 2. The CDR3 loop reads CAWTSGGKTQYF. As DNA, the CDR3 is TGTGCCTGGACTAGCGGGGGAAAGACCCAGTACTTC.

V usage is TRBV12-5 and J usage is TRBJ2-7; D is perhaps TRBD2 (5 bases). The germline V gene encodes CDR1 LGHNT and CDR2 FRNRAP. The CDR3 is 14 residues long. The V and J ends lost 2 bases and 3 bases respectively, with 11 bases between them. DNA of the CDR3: TGTGCTAGTGGTTTGACCCGGGGAAACTACGAGCAGTACTTC. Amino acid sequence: CASGLTRGNYEQYF.